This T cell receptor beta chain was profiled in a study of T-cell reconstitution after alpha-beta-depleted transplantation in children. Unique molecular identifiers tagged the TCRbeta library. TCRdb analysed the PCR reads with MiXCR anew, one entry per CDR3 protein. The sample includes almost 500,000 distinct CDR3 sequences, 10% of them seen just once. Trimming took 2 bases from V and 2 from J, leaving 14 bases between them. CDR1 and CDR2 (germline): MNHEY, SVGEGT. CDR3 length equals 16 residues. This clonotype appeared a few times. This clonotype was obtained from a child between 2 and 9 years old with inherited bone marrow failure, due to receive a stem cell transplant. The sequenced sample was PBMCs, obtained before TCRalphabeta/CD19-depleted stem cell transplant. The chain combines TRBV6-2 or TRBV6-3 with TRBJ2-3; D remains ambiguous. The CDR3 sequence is CASSYVSGRTTDTQYF. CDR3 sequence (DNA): TGTGCCAGCAGTTACGTTTCCGGGCGGACCACAGATACGCAGTATTTT.